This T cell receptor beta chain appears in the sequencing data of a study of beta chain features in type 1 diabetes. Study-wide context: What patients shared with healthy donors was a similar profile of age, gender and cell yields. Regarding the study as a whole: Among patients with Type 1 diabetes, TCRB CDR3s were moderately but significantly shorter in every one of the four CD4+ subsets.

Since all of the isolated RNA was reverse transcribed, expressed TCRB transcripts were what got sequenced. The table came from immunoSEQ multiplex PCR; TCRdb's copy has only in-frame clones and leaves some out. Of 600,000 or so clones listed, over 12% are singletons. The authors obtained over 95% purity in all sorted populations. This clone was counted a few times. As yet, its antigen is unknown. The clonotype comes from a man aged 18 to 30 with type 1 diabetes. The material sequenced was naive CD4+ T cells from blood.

CDR3 sequence: CSVVVQGVYEQYF. The CDR3 region has the DNA TGCAGCGTTGTGGTGCAGGGGGTCTACGAGCAGTACTTC. This rearrangement joins TRBV29-1 to TRBJ2-7; 7 positions agree with TRBD1. J lost 3 bases, V lost 4 bases, and 6 bases had no gene match. Germline V gene sequence: CDR1 SQVTM, CDR2 ANQGSEA. The CDR3 runs 13 residues.